These T cell receptor beta chains were read from a single sample in a study of cytomegalovirus exposure and HLA in healthy donors. Clones were read by immunoSEQ multiplex PCR, and TCRdb kept only the in-frame ones, dropping some. The repertoire consists of some 80,000 clones, with 90% to 97% occurring once and the leading ten covering roughly 1.3%. Sequencing was performed on PBMCs. These receptors were collected from a young woman in good health and CMV-seronegative. CDR3s include the opening cysteine and the closing phenylalanine or tryptophan. The D gene is left open where the match is weak. For some rows the clone size is stated as once, few or many, or as a class when expanded; others skip it.

D	V	size	J	DNA	CDR3
-	TRBV29-1	-	TRBJ2-7	TGCAGCGTTGAAGCAGCCGGCTGGGGGCGGGTGGACGAGCAGTACTTC	CSVEAAGWGRVDEQYF
-	TRBV9	-	TRBJ2-3	TGTGCCAGCAGCGGCCGGGACTCTTTGCCAGATACGCAGTATTTT	CASSGRDSLPDTQYF
TRBD1	TRBV10-3	-	TRBJ2-3	TGTGCCATCAGTGAGGGGGACAGGGGTGCAGATACGCAGTATTTT	CAISEGDRGADTQYF
TRBD1	TRBV6-6	-	TRBJ2-7	TGTGCCAGCAGTTACGGCCAGGGGGCTTACGAGCAGTACTTC	CASSYGQGAYEQYF
-	TRBV15	-	TRBJ2-1	TGTGCCACCAGCAGAGAGAACAGAAACAATGAGCAGTTCTTC	CATSRENRNNEQFF
-	TRBV5-6	-	TRBJ1-5	TGTGCCAGCAGCTTGGGGCTCGGGCAGCCCCAGCATTTT	CASSLGLGQPQHF
-	TRBV19	-	TRBJ2-2	TGTGCCAGTAGTATGGGCCAGGTCAACACCGGGGAGCTGTTTTTT	CASSMGQVNTGELFF
TRBD1	TRBV28	-	TRBJ2-7	TGTGCCAGTAGTCGGGGGAACAGGGGGGATATCGAGCAGTACTTC	CASSRGNRGDIEQYF
-	TRBV6-5	-	TRBJ2-7	TGTGCCAGCAGTTCACTGGCAGGGTCCTACGAGCAGTACTTC	CASSSLAGSYEQYF
-	TRBV6-5	-	TRBJ1-1	TGTGCCAGCAGTTACCAGGGAGAAGCTTTCTTT	CASSYQGEAFF
TRBD1	TRBV10-2	-	TRBJ2-7	TGCGCCAGCATCCACACAGGGGCGCCGGGCTCCTACGAGCAGTACTTC	CASIHTGAPGSYEQYF
-	TRBV20-1	-	TRBJ2-5	TGCAGTGCTAGCCTAGGGACTTACTTC	CSASLGTYF
-	TRBV27	-	TRBJ2-7	TGTGCCAGCAGAGAGACAAGTCCGGATTACGAGCAGTACTTC	CASRETSPDYEQYF
TRBD2	TRBV5-1	-	TRBJ2-2	TGCGCCAGCAGGTTACTAGCGGGAGCCGCGAACACCGGGGAGCTGTTTTTT	CASRLLAGAANTGELFF
TRBD1	TRBV4-1	-	TRBJ2-1	TGCGCCAGCAGCCCATTCTGGGACAGGGGGGACAGCTCCTACAATGAGCAGTTCTTC	CASSPFWDRGDSSYNEQFF
TRBD1	TRBV11-2	-	TRBJ1-2	TGTGCCAGCAGCTCCCCGGGGACAGGGGGAATCTATGGCTACACCTTC	CASSSPGTGGIYGYTF
-	TRBV2	once	TRBJ1-4	TGTGCCAGCAGTGATCTAGGTGGTGGCGAAAAACTGTTTTTT	CASSDLGGGEKLFF
TRBD1	TRBV5-8	-	TRBJ1-1	TGTGCCAGCAGCCCCGGACAGGGACAGGAAGCTTTCTTT	CASSPGQGQEAFF
TRBD1	TRBV19	-	TRBJ1-5	TGTGCCAGTAGCCCGACAGGGAAGAGCTTGCAGCCCCAGCATTTT	CASSPTGKSLQPQHF
-	TRBV5-6	-	TRBJ1-4	TGTGCCAGCAGCTTTGGTTCTCACTTGCAAGCGGAAAAACTGTTTTTT	CASSFGSHLQAEKLFF
TRBD1	TRBV7-9	-	TRBJ2-3	TGTGCCAGCAGCGCAAGTCCGGGACAGGGGGCCAGCACAGATACGCAGTATTTT	CASSASPGQGASTDTQYF
-	TRBV27	-	TRBJ2-1	TGTGCCAGCAGTTTTTTGTCGGGGTTCGACAATGAGCAGTTCTTC	CASSFLSGFDNEQFF
-	TRBV21-1	-	TRBJ1-2	TGTGCCAGCAGCAAAAAAGAGGGACAGGGGGCTAACCGTGGCTACACCTTC	CASSKKEGQGANRGYTF
TRBD2	TRBV10-3	-	TRBJ2-7	TGTGCCATCAGTGAACCGGGACTAGCGGGAGGCAGTCAGTACTTC	CAISEPGLAGGSQYF
TRBD1	TRBV6-1	once	TRBJ2-7	TGTGCCAGCAGTGAAATACAGGGGGCCTACGAGCAGTACTTC	CASSEIQGAYEQYF
-	TRBV6-5	-	TRBJ1-1	TGTGCCAGCAGGGACACAGGGAAATGGACTGAAGCTTTCTTT	CASRDTGKWTEAFF
-	TRBV7-2	-	TRBJ2-6	TGTGCCAGCAGACTCCGGACAAACTCTGGGGCCAACGTCCTGACTTTC	CASRLRTNSGANVLTF
-	TRBV2	-	TRBJ1-5	TGTGCCAGCAGTGAAAGGGAGGGCCATCCACGCAATCAGCCCCAGCATTTT	CASSEREGHPRNQPQHF
-	TRBV10-1	-	TRBJ1-2	TGCGCCAGCAGTCGGGACAAGTACTATGGCTACACCTTC	CASSRDKYYGYTF
TRBD2	TRBV6-6	-	TRBJ2-7	TGTGCCAGCAGTTCGCTAGCGGAGTCCTACGAGCAGTACTTC	CASSSLAESYEQYF
TRBD2	TRBV28	once	TRBJ2-1	TGTGCCAGCAGTTTAGCGGGAGGGTTTTCCAATGAGCAGTTCTTC	CASSLAGGFSNEQFF
TRBD2	TRBV29-1	-	TRBJ2-1	TGCAGCGTTGCCGGACTAGCGGCGGACAATGAGCAGTTCTTC	CSVAGLAADNEQFF
TRBD1	TRBV6-6	-	TRBJ2-7	TGTGCCAGCAGTGTCCGGGACAGCTCCTACGAGCAGTACTTC	CASSVRDSSYEQYF
TRBD2	TRBV5-1	-	TRBJ2-3	TGCGCCAGCAGCCGGGACCCTAGCGGGAGTTCTACAGATACGCAGTATTTT	CASSRDPSGSSTDTQYF
-	TRBV5-4	-	TRBJ1-6	TGTGCCAGCAGCCCCACCGGGACATTTAATTCACCCCTCCACTTT	CASSPTGTFNSPLHF
TRBD2	TRBV15	-	TRBJ2-5	TGTGCCACCAGGTTGGTGGGAGGGCTAGGAAAGACCCAGTACTTC	CATRLVGGLGKTQYF
TRBD1	TRBV6-5	-	TRBJ1-3	TGTGCCAGCAGGCAGAAGGGGGCCCCTGGAAACACCATATATTTT	CASRQKGAPGNTIYF
TRBD1	TRBV12-5	-	TRBJ2-2	TGTGCTAGTGGTTTAAGGACAGGGGGCGGCGGGGAGCTGTTTTTT	CASGLRTGGGGELFF
TRBD1	TRBV7-9	-	TRBJ1-6	TGTGCCAGCAGCCCACGTGGGGGGACAGGGAGTTCACCCCTCCACTTT	CASSPRGGTGSSPLHF
TRBD1	TRBV29-1	-	TRBJ2-1	TGCAGCGTTGTGGGACAGGGGATTAATGAGCAGTTCTTC	CSVVGQGINEQFF
TRBD2	TRBV19	-	TRBJ2-5	TGTGCCAGTAGTATGGAGGGACTAGCCCATCAAGAGACCCAGTACTTC	CASSMEGLAHQETQYF
-	TRBV19	-	TRBJ1-5	TGTGCCAGTAGTACACGACAGGAATATCAGCCCCAGCATTTT	CASSTRQEYQPQHF
TRBD1	TRBV7-9	-	TRBJ2-7	TGTGCCAGCAGCTTAGGGGGACAGGGGGCGGCGTACTTC	CASSLGGQGAAYF
-	TRBV7-9	-	TRBJ1-2	TGTGCCAGCAGCTTAGGCTACGGGAGCTACACCTTC	CASSLGYGSYTF
-	TRBV7-2	-	TRBJ1-1	TGTGCCAGCAGCTTACCATGGGCGAGCACTGAAGCTTTCTTT	CASSLPWASTEAFF
TRBD2	TRBV14	-	TRBJ2-7	TGTGCCAGCAGCCAAGGACTAGCGGGAGACGAGCAGTACTTC	CASSQGLAGDEQYF
TRBD2	TRBV23-1	-	TRBJ2-3	TGCGCCAGCACCAAGACTAGCGGGAGGGCCCCAGATACGCAGTATTTT	CASTKTSGRAPDTQYF
-	TRBV6-6	-	TRBJ1-2	TGTGCCAGCACGCTGGGGAGGGAGAACTATGGCTACACCTTC	CASTLGRENYGYTF
TRBD2	TRBV10-3	-	TRBJ2-5	TGTGCCATCGCCCTTCGGACTAGCGGCCAAGAGACCCAGTACTTC	CAIALRTSGQETQYF
-	TRBV28	-	TRBJ2-7	TGTGCCAGCCTGGACAGTTACTACGAGCAGTACTTC	CASLDSYYEQYF
-	TRBV27	-	TRBJ2-3	TGTGCCAGCAGTTTATGGGCAGGGGGCACAGATACGCAGTATTTT	CASSLWAGGTDTQYF